The sample holds one count of the clone carrying this T cell receptor beta chain. The antigen is unknown. This sample was included in a study of shared clonotypes between healthy human individuals. The study, taken as a whole, reports: It was expected that sequencing depth would affect clonotype sharing among donors.

Some clones are missing from TCRdb's copy, which holds only in-frame ones; the method was immunoSEQ multiplex PCR. The sample lists 1.6 million or so clones; roughly 96% were seen once. V lost 4 bases to trimming and J lost 0 bases, with 7 bases between them. Germline V CDR1 and CDR2: MGHDK, SYGVNS. The CDR3 totals 13 residues. All donors qualified as healthy HIV-negative adults and had experienced no recent acute infections or vaccinations. The source is a man aged 25 to 40 in good health. Sequences were obtained from naive CD4+ T cells sorted from blood. The subset is: CD45RA+ positively selected. The chain couples TRBV25-1 to TRBJ2-7; D is unclear. As DNA, the CDR3 is TGTGCCAGCAGTGCAGTAATCTCCTACGAGCAGTACTTC. Protein: CASSAVISYEQYF.